One sample yielded the 14 T cell receptor beta chains listed below, sequenced in a study of shared clonotypes between healthy human individuals (dated by TCRdb to about 2020). Preparation of the library involved the immunoSEQ multiplex PCR assay. TCRdb obtained this table from immuneACCESS and retained in-frame rearrangements with V and J assigned. These tables miss some clones; where compared with another copy, unresolved V genes account for less than half of the shortfall, and the remainder is unexplained. The sample data list 980,000 or so clones, and 60% to 85% of these were observed just once. The top ten clonotypes cover nearly 1.5% of the sample. Sequenced material: memory CD4+ T cells sorted from blood. Interpreted using the paper, the cell subset or site label stands for: CD45RA-negative fraction. These TCRs come from a man between 18 and 29 years old in good health.

This clone was counted between two and nine times. The chain joins TRBV7-2 to TRBJ2-5, with TRBD2 matching 7 bases. CDR3 size: 15 residues. With 4 bases clipped from V and 5 bases from J, the junction kept 10 bases outside the gene matches. The germline V gene has CDR1 SGHTA and CDR2 FQGNSA. CDR3 in amino acids: CASSSLGLSGETQYF. CDR3 DNA sequence: TGTGCCAGCAGCTCCCTTGGGCTTAGCGGGGAGACCCAGTACTTC.

The CDR3 nucleotides read TGTGCTAGTGGTTTGGTAAATAGCGGAAGAGGGGAGCTGTTTTTT. Its protein is CASGLVNSGRGELFF. V usage is TRBV12-5 and J usage is TRBJ2-2; the D gene is possibly TRBD2 (6 bases). V lost 0 bases, J lost 8 bases, and 13 bases lay in between. This CDR3 is 15 amino acids long. Germline CDR1 reads LGHNT; CDR2 reads FRNRAP.

This chain uses TRBV30 with TRBJ1-2; TRBD1 aligns across 8 bases. The CDR3 contains 13 residues. V was pared by 5 bases and J by 8 bases, with 10 bases of the junction left unmatched. Looked up from germline, CDR1 is GTSNPN and CDR2 is SVGIG (reference sequence). The CDR3 loop is CAWEGQAPAGYTF. The DNA of the CDR3 is TGTGCCTGGGAGGGACAGGCCCCCGCGGGCTACACCTTC.

The chain couples TRBV5-1 to TRBJ2-7; D assignment may be TRBD1 or TRBD2 (5 bases each). The CDR3 totals 15 residues. Trimming stripped 4 bases from V and 3 bases from J, with 17 bases between. CDR1 is SGHRS and CDR2 is YFSETQ in the germline V gene. The CDR3 DNA follows: TGCGCCAGCAGCCCTGTTTCAGGGACCCTCTACGAGCAGTACTTC. Its translation is CASSPVSGTLYEQYF.

V usage is TRBV6-1 and J usage is TRBJ1-2; D is uncertain. The CDR3 runs to 13 residues. Per the germline V gene, CDR1 is MNHNS and CDR2 is SASEGT. Trimming shortened V by 8 bases and J by 5 bases, and 15 bases separated the two germline ends. The CDR3 loop is CASAPYGGYGYTF. The CDR3 nucleotides are TGTGCCAGCGCGCCTTACGGTGGGTATGGCTACACCTTC.

The chain couples TRBV10-3 to TRBJ2-2, with 7 bases fitting TRBD1. V was pared by 1 base and J by 5 bases, with 4 bases of the junction left unmatched. CDR1 and CDR2 (germline): ENHRY, SYGVKD. There are 15 residues in the CDR3. CDR3 bases: TGTGCCATCAGTGAGTGGCAGGGGGAGACCGGGGAGCTGTTTTTT. It encodes CAISEWQGETGELFF.

The table lists this clone with a few counts. The sample holds other DNA sequences that translate to the same CDR3. V usage is TRBV2 and J usage is TRBJ2-1; TRBD2 agrees at 13 bases. This CDR3 contains 15 residues. V lost 5 bases to trimming and J lost 8 bases; unmatched junction nucleotides: 6. Germline CDR1 SNHLY, CDR2 FYNNEI. The CDR3 loop is CASSPRTSGGDEQFF. For the CDR3, the DNA is TGTGCCAGCAGTCCTCGGACTAGCGGGGGCGATGAGCAGTTCTTC.

V and J are TRBV18 and TRBJ1-3; 9 positions agree with TRBD1. Germline V gene sequence: CDR1 KGHSH, CDR2 LQKENI. The CDR3 sequence is 17 residues long. The junction had 6 bases not matched to a gene; V was cut back by 3 bases and J by 0 bases. The CDR3 DNA sequence: TGTGCCAGCTCACCGGGGACAGGGACTAGCTCTGGAAACACCATATATTTT. It specifies CASSPGTGTSSGNTIYF.

The chain is built from TRBV7-2 and TRBJ2-5; 8 nucleotides agree with TRBD1. With V trimmed by 1 base and J by 6 bases, 7 bases remained unmatched. The length of the CDR3 is 15 residues. CDR1 is SGHTA and CDR2 is FQGNSA in the germline V gene. The CDR3 DNA sequence: TGTGCCAGCAGCTTAGATGGCGGACAGGGAAAGACCCAGTACTTC. Translated, it gives CASSLDGGQGKTQYF.

V is TRBV5-6 and J is TRBJ2-7; TRBD2 is a possible D gene (5 bases). V was cut by 0 bases and J by 2 bases, with 9 bases left in between. CDR3 length equals 14 residues. Germline lookup yields CDR1 SGHDT and CDR2 YYEEEE. The CDR3 DNA is TGTGCCAGCAGCTTGGGACTAACCACCTACGAGCAGTACTTC. Translation: CASSLGLTTYEQYF.

This clone was detected only once. Other DNA sequences within the sample encode an identical CDR3. The chain couples TRBV20-1 to TRBJ2-7; D ambiguous. V lost 4 bases to trimming and J lost 1 base, with 5 bases between them. The CDR3 is 11 residues long. Germline values: CDR1 DFQATT, CDR2 SNEGSKA (reference sequence). The DNA of the CDR3 is TGCAGTGCTATGACTTCCTACGAGCAGTACTTC. Translated: CSAMTSYEQYF.

This clone was counted only a few times. This chain links TRBV19 with TRBJ2-7; D may be TRBD1 (5 bases). The CDR3 loop spans 13 amino acids. The germline V and J ends were trimmed by 6 bases and 4 bases, with 13 bases remaining between them. Germline assignment: CDR1 LNHDA and CDR2 SQIVND (reference sequence). The CDR3 loop is CASSDSSLYEQYF. Written as DNA, the CDR3 is TGTGCCAGTAGCGACAGCTCCTTGTACGAGCAGTACTTC. Using reference TRBV19 and TRBJ2-7 for the parts outside the CDR3, the full variable domain is DGGITQSPKYLFRKEGQNVTLSCEQNLNHDAMYWYRQDPGQGLRLIYYSQIVNDFQKGDIAEGYSVSREKKESFPLTVTSAQKNPTAFYLCASSDSSLYEQYFGPGTRLTVT.

This clone was detected once. The chain employs TRBV5-1 and TRBJ1-2, with D unclear. The CDR3 loop spans 16 amino acids. The V gene's germline CDR1 is SGHRS and CDR2 YFSETQ. V was trimmed by 3 bases and J by 8 bases, leaving 23 bases between them. This chain's CDR3 is CASSSRAPGGPPGYTF. CDR3 bases: TGCGCCAGCAGCTCCCGGGCCCCGGGAGGGCCTCCGGGCTACACCTTC. The full variable domain, with the rest looked up from reference TRBV5-1 and TRBJ1-2, is KAGVTQTPRYLIKTRGQQVTLSCSPISGHRSVSWYQQTPGQGLQFLFEYFSETQRNKGNFPGRFSGRQFSNSRSEMNVSTLELGDSALYLCASSSRAPGGPPGYTFGSGTRLTVV.

This sequence joins TRBV4-2 and TRBJ2-3, with 7 bases lining up with TRBD2. Germline CDR1 reads LGHNA; CDR2 reads YNFKEQ. Unmatched junction bases numbered 8, after V lost 0 bases and J lost 2 bases. This CDR3 comprises 17 residues. In nucleotides, the CDR3 is TGTGCCAGCAGCCAAGAAGATACGGGGGGACTCACAGATACGCAGTATTTT. This translates into CASSQEDTGGLTDTQYF.